The 31 T cell receptor beta chains presented below share a single source sample, sequenced in a study of shared clonotypes between healthy human individuals. This table comes from immunoSEQ multiplex PCR, and its TCRdb copy is limited to in-frame clones, with some not included. The sample shows some 500,000 clones, around 95% of them seen only once. Sequencing input: naive CD4+ T cells sorted from blood. Subset meaning: CD45RA+ positively selected. These receptors all come from a woman aged 25-40 years in good health.

The genes are TRBV9 and TRBJ2-7; no clear D gene. V shed 4 bases and J shed 0 bases, with 11 bases lying between them. The CDR3 has 14 residues. The germline gives CDR1 SGDLS, CDR2 YYNGEE. The CDR3 here is CASSPVWGSYEQYF. The CDR3 bases are TGTGCCAGCAGCCCCGTCTGGGGCTCCTACGAGCAGTACTTC.

CDR3: CASSLEGAGQGIYEQFF. The CDR3 DNA reads as TGTGCCAGCAGTTTAGAAGGGGCGGGACAGGGCATCTATGAGCAGTTCTTC. The chain recombines TRBV28 with TRBJ2-1; 9 bases are a match to TRBD1. This CDR3 has 17 residues. The V and J ends lost 2 bases and 8 bases, in that order; junction bases with no gene match: 13. From germline, CDR1 is MDHEN and CDR2 SYDVKM. The full variable domain, rest sourced from reference TRBV28 and TRBJ2-1, is DVKVTQSSRYLVKRTGEKVFLECVQDMDHENMFWYRQDPGLGLRLIYFSYDVKMKEKGDIPEGYSVSREKKERFSLILESASTNQTSMYLCASSLEGAGQGIYEQFFGPGTRLTVL.

The rearrangement joins TRBV6-1 to TRBJ1-1; D not resolved. This CDR3 spans 12 amino acids. Deletions cut 8 bases from V and 8 bases from J, with 15 bases between. Germline V gene lookup returns CDR1 MNHNS and CDR2 SASEGT. CDR3 amino acids: CASSELDLEAFF. The CDR3 bases are TGTGCCAGCTCGGAACTCGATCTAGAAGCTTTCTTT.

The genes are TRBV27 and TRBJ2-7; D is undetermined. From germline, CDR1 is MNHEY and CDR2 SMNVEV (reference sequence). The CDR3 is 15 amino acids. V was trimmed by 5 bases and J by 2 bases, leaving 16 bases between them. CDR3 nucleotide sequence: TGTGCCAGCAGTCCCCGAAGAAACATCGCCTACGAGCAGTACTTC. This codes for CASSPRRNIAYEQYF.

J is TRBJ2-7 and V is TRBV28, with D perhaps matching TRBD1 (5 bases). CDR1 is MDHEN and CDR2 is SYDVKM in the germline V gene. V lost 3 bases and J lost 2, with 14 bases in between. The CDR3 has 15 amino acids. CDR3: CASSFGARSTYEQYF. The CDR3 nucleotides read TGTGCCAGCAGTTTTGGGGCGCGATCGACCTACGAGCAGTACTTC. Together with reference TRBV28 and TRBJ2-7, the CDR3 gives the full variable domain: DVKVTQSSRYLVKRTGEKVFLECVQDMDHENMFWYRQDPGLGLRLIYFSYDVKMKEKGDIPEGYSVSREKKERFSLILESASTNQTSMYLCASSFGARSTYEQYFGPGTRLTVT.

The chain has TRBV10-3 and TRBJ2-7, with D unresolved. CDR1 and CDR2 from the germline V gene are ENHRY and SYGVKD. The CDR3 contains 14 residues. V lost 0 bases to trimming and J lost 3 bases, with 9 bases between them. The CDR3: CAISESQTYYEQYF. The CDR3 nucleotides read TGTGCCATCAGTGAGTCCCAGACTTACTACGAGCAGTACTTC.

This clone was seen only once. The chain couples TRBV7-2 to TRBJ1-6, with no clear D. Trimming left V 4 bases short and J 10 bases short, with 11 bases between. Germline CDR1 is SGHTA and CDR2 is FQGNSA. The CDR3 length is 13 residues. In DNA form, the CDR3 reads TGTGCCAGCAGCTCCCCCGTGGAATCACCCCTCCACTTT. Residues: CASSSPVESPLHF.

Concerning this clone: This sample also contains other DNA sequences that code for the same CDR3. The chain uses TRBV2 and TRBJ1-1; D is unclear. The V gene lost 1 base and the J gene lost 4 bases, with 4 bases spanning the gap. From germline, CDR1 is SNHLY and CDR2 FYNNEI. The CDR3 runs 12 residues. CDR3 coding DNA: TGTGCCAGCAGTGAAGGGGGCACTGAAGCTTTCTTT. Its protein is CASSEGGTEAFF.

This chain uses TRBV19 with TRBJ2-5; TRBD2 might be the D (5 bases). The CDR3 contains 14 residues. V was shortened by 3 bases and J by 11 bases, with 19 bases between the two germline ends. Germline V gives CDR1 LNHDA, CDR2 SQIVND (reference sequence). CDR3 loop: CASSIRASPGEQYF. The CDR3 coding sequence is TGTGCCAGTAGTATTAGGGCCAGTCCCGGGGAGCAGTACTTC. Together with reference TRBV19 and TRBJ2-5, the CDR3 gives the full variable domain: DGGITQSPKYLFRKEGQNVTLSCEQNLNHDAMYWYRQDPGQGLRLIYYSQIVNDFQKGDIAEGYSVSREKKESFPLTVTSAQKNPTAFYLCASSIRASPGEQYFGPGTRLLVL.

This clone was seen once. The chain uses TRBV28 and TRBJ1-4, with D uncertain. Trimming pared 3 bases from V and 7 bases from J, leaving 15 bases between. Germline CDR1 is MDHEN and CDR2 is SYDVKM. CDR3 length equals 15 residues. CDR3 amino acids: CASSFPRAFAEKLFF. The CDR3 DNA reads as TGTGCCAGCAGTTTTCCTAGGGCCTTTGCTGAAAAACTGTTTTTT. The whole variable domain, filled in from reference TRBV28 and TRBJ1-4, reads DVKVTQSSRYLVKRTGEKVFLECVQDMDHENMFWYRQDPGLGLRLIYFSYDVKMKEKGDIPEGYSVSREKKERFSLILESASTNQTSMYLCASSFPRAFAEKLFFGSGTQLSVL.

This sequence joins TRBV5-4 and TRBJ2-7; 11 positions agree with TRBD2. CDR1 is SGHNT and CDR2 is YYREEE in the germline V gene (reference sequence). The V and J ends lost 1 base and 6 bases, in that order; junction bases with no gene match: 6. The CDR3 spans 15 residues. CDR3 sequence reads: CASSLRVAGGGEQYF. The CDR3 DNA is TGTGCCAGCAGCTTGAGGGTAGCGGGAGGGGGCGAGCAGTACTTC.

CDR3 loop: CASRVGTSVSNTGELFF. CDR3 sequence (DNA): TGCGCCAGCAGAGTCGGGACTAGCGTTTCGAACACCGGGGAGCTGTTTTTT. The V and J genes are TRBV5-1 and TRBJ2-2; the match to TRBD2 covers 10 bases. V lost 5 bases, J lost 0 bases, and 7 bases stayed unmatched. CDR3 size: 17 residues. The germline gives CDR1 SGHRS, CDR2 YFSETQ.

The chain employs TRBV28 and TRBJ1-3; no clear D gene. From germline, CDR1 is MDHEN and CDR2 SYDVKM. V shed 6 bases and J shed 4 bases, with 13 bases lying between them. This CDR3 has 14 amino acids. As DNA, the CDR3 is TGTGCCAGCAGCCCCGCGGCGCCCGGAAACACCATATATTTT. It is translated as CASSPAAPGNTIYF. The variable domain in full, completed from reference TRBV28 and TRBJ1-3, reads DVKVTQSSRYLVKRTGEKVFLECVQDMDHENMFWYRQDPGLGLRLIYFSYDVKMKEKGDIPEGYSVSREKKERFSLILESASTNQTSMYLCASSPAAPGNTIYFGEGSWLTVV.

On this clone: At the DNA level, this CDR3 is encoded by other sequences in the same sample as well. The V call is TRBV5-1, the J call TRBJ1-1; D gene unclear. The CDR3 is 13 residues long. The germline V and J ends were trimmed by 1 base and 1 base, with 5 bases remaining between them. CDR1 is SGHRS and CDR2 is YFSETQ in the germline V gene. CDR3 loop: CASSLRGNTEAFF. In DNA, the CDR3 is TGCGCCAGCAGCTTGCGGGGGAACACTGAAGCTTTCTTT.

This chain links TRBV2 with TRBJ1-5; TRBD1 aligns across 9 bases. Germline V lookup: CDR1 SNHLY, CDR2 FYNNEI. Unmatched junction bases numbered 6, after V lost 7 bases and J lost 5 bases. This CDR3 comprises 14 residues. The CDR3 coding sequence is TGTGCCAGCACCCCACAGGGGGCCCATCAGCCCCAGCATTTT. As protein: CASTPQGAHQPQHF. Supplemented by reference TRBV2 and TRBJ1-5, the full variable domain reads EPEVTQTPSHQVTQMGQEVILRCVPISNHLYFYWYRQILGQKVEFLVSFYNNEISEKSEIFDDQFSVERPDGSNFTLKIRSTKLEDSAMYFCASTPQGAHQPQHFGDGTRLSIL.

The V gene is TRBV5-1, the J gene TRBJ1-1; tentatively, D is TRBD1 (6 bases). Germline lookup yields CDR1 SGHRS and CDR2 YFSETQ. V was shortened by 0 bases and J by 0 bases, with 15 bases between the two germline ends. The CDR3 runs to 17 residues. DNA for the CDR3: TGCGCCAGCAGCTTGGCCGTCGGGGGCGCGCTGAACACTGAAGCTTTCTTT. It yields the protein CASSLAVGGALNTEAFF.

The chain employs TRBV5-4 and TRBJ2-2; no clear D. This CDR3 has 14 amino acids. CDR1 SGHNT and CDR2 YYREEE come from the germline V gene (reference sequence). Trimming pared 0 bases from V and 5 bases from J, leaving 8 bases between. CDR3 amino acids: CASSLATRTGELFF. The CDR3 region has the DNA TGTGCCAGCAGCTTGGCAACGCGGACCGGGGAGCTGTTTTTT.

The chain combines TRBV5-1 with TRBJ2-1; perhaps TRBD2 as D (5 bases). Trimming stripped 1 base from V and 8 bases from J, with 16 bases between. Germline V lookup: CDR1 SGHRS, CDR2 YFSETQ. This CDR3 region has 15 residues. The CDR3 DNA is TGCGCCAGCAGCTTGCCCAGCGGACCCCAGGATGAGCAGTTCTTC. Its protein product is CASSLPSGPQDEQFF.

The chain links TRBV29-1 to TRBJ2-6; 8 bases are a match to TRBD1. This CDR3 contains 17 residues. Germline V gene sequence: CDR1 SQVTM, CDR2 ANQGSEA. V dropped 7 bases and J dropped 0; count of bases not matched to a gene: 11. The CDR3 here is CSAPSGTGGSGANVLTF. CDR3 DNA: TGCAGCGCACCCTCCGGGACAGGCGGCTCTGGGGCCAACGTCCTGACTTTC.

The chain couples TRBV27 to TRBJ1-2; tentative D call: TRBD1 (5 bases). CDR3 length: 14 residues. Trimming pared 5 bases from V and 4 bases from J, leaving 14 bases between. Germline CDR1 is MNHEY and CDR2 is SMNVEV (reference sequence). This CDR3 is CASSRAGGLYGYTF. The CDR3 region has the DNA TGTGCCAGCAGTCGCGCTGGGGGTCTCTATGGCTACACCTTC.

As DNA, the CDR3 is TGTGCCAGCAGCACGGGGAGGGCGGACCAAGAGACCCAGTACTTC. Translating it yields CASSTGRADQETQYF. This chain connects TRBV5-4 to TRBJ2-5, with 7 bases matching TRBD2. The CDR3 spans 15 residues. J was trimmed by 0 bases and V by 4 bases; bases with no gene match: 6. The germline CDR1 and CDR2 sequences are SGHNT and YYREEE (reference sequence). Complete variable domain (other parts from reference TRBV5-4 and TRBJ2-5): ETGVTQSPTHLIKTRGQQVTLRCSSQSGHNTVSWYQQALGQGPQFIFQYYREEENGRGNFPPRFSGLQFPNYSSELNVNALELDDSALYLCASSTGRADQETQYFGPGTRLLVL.

This clone has a handful of counts. This CDR3 is also generated by other DNA sequences in the sample. V and J are TRBV6-1 and TRBJ2-7, with a tentative D call TRBD1 (5 bases). V gave up 1 base and J gave up 0 bases, with 7 bases separating them. The CDR3 is made up of 14 amino acids. Germline V gene sequence: CDR1 MNHNS, CDR2 SASEGT. CDR3: CASSEGDSSYEQYF. As DNA, the CDR3 is TGTGCCAGCAGTGAAGGAGACAGCTCCTACGAGCAGTACTTC.

This clone has just one count. The chain is built from TRBV2 and TRBJ2-3, with 8 nucleotides matching TRBD2. The junction had 7 bases not matched to a gene; V was cut back by 2 bases and J by 6 bases. The CDR3 is made up of 15 amino acids. The germline V gene has CDR1 SNHLY and CDR2 FYNNEI. The CDR3 region has the DNA TGTGCCAGCAGTGAACAAGCGGGAGTTTGGGATACGCAGTATTTT. Protein: CASSEQAGVWDTQYF.

This chain connects TRBV21-1 to TRBJ2-7; the D call TRBD1 from the table was never checked on the DNA. TRBV21-1 is described as a pseudogene. The length of the CDR3 is 14 residues. The CDR3 region has the DNA TGTGCCAGCAGCAAAGGCCGGGACAGCTACGAGCAGTACTTC. This translates into CASSKGRDSYEQYF.

This clone was counted once. The chain combines TRBV19 with TRBJ1-3; tentative D call: TRBD1 (6 bases). Germline V gene sequence: CDR1 LNHDA, CDR2 SQIVND (reference sequence). The V end lost 5 bases, the J end lost 0 bases, and 8 bases lay between the germline ends. This CDR3 is built from 14 residues. The CDR3 spells CASSADSSGNTIYF. Written as DNA, the CDR3 is TGTGCCAGTAGTGCGGACAGCTCTGGAAACACCATATATTTT.

CDR3 sequence reads: CASSLRAKTYNEQFF. CDR3 in DNA: TGTGCCAGCAGCTTACGTGCCAAAACCTACAATGAGCAGTTCTTC. This sequence joins TRBV7-9 and TRBJ2-1, with unresolved D. CDR1 and CDR2 (germline): SEHNR, FQNEAQ (reference sequence). The CDR3 sequence is 15 residues long. V was cut by 2 bases and J by 2 bases, with 10 bases left in between.

The chain links TRBV28 to TRBJ2-7; perhaps TRBD1 as D (6 bases). The V gene lost 2 bases and the J gene lost 12 bases, with 23 bases spanning the gap. CDR3 length equals 15 residues. Germline CDR1 MDHEN, CDR2 SYDVKM. CDR3: CASSLSLDSSPRVYF. DNA for the CDR3: TGTGCCAGCAGTTTAAGTTTGGACAGTTCACCCCGCGTGTACTTC.

The V call is TRBV2, the J call TRBJ1-5; 8 bases are a match to TRBD1. Per the germline V gene, CDR1 is SNHLY and CDR2 is FYNNEI. V trimming: 5 bases; J trimming: 3 bases; junction bases outside the gene matches: 6. This CDR3 comprises 15 residues. CDR3 sequence: CASSNRDRNNQPQHF. CDR3 in DNA: TGTGCCAGCAGTAATCGGGACAGGAACAATCAGCCCCAGCATTTT.

This clone was seen a single time. The V call is TRBV6-1, the J call TRBJ2-4; a possible D gene is TRBD1 (6 bases). Germline CDR1 reads MNHNS; CDR2 reads SASEGT. The CDR3 loop spans 12 amino acids. V lost 7 bases, J lost 13 bases, and 17 bases lay in between. This chain's CDR3 is CASTRNRETQYF. CDR3 nucleotides: TGTGCCAGCACTCGTAACAGGGAAACACAGTACTTC.

The rearrangement links TRBV5-1 to TRBJ2-5; D is undetermined. The V gene lost 0 bases and the J gene lost 5 bases, with 11 bases spanning the gap. The CDR3 has 14 residues. Looked up from germline, CDR1 is SGHRS and CDR2 is YFSETQ. CDR3 nucleotide sequence: TGCGCCAGCAGCTTGGATCCGACTCGGGAGACCCAGTACTTC. Translating it yields CASSLDPTRETQYF.

This chain uses TRBV30 with TRBJ2-7; possibly TRBD2 for D (6 bases). Trimming shortened V by 4 bases and J by 7 bases, and 17 bases separated the two germline ends. Germline CDR1 GTSNPN, CDR2 SVGIG (reference sequence). The CDR3 has 13 amino acids. The CDR3 region has the DNA TGTGCCTGGAATCCTGGAGGGGCGTATGAGCAGTACTTC. This codes for CAWNPGGAYEQYF.